What follows are 28 T cell receptor beta chains derived from one specimen sequenced in a study of T cells after yellow fever vaccination. MiXCR was run by TCRdb on the 5' RACE reads, yielding one entry per CDR3 protein. Among tens of thousands of distinct CDR3 sequences, roughly 7.4% were seen once, and the ten largest hold 41%. Sample: CD8+ T cells sorted from PBMCs, taken on the day of the yellow fever booster vaccination. All receptors derive from a man aged 30 to 45 who received the YFV17D yellow fever vaccine.

In its sample, this clonotype was seen many times. J is TRBJ2-7 and V is TRBV12-3 or TRBV12-4; no clear D. This CDR3 is built from 13 residues. Trimming left V 6 bases short and J 4 bases short, with 13 bases between. The CDR3 nucleotides read TGTGCCAGCAGCCCAGCCGCGATTTACGAGCAGTACTTC. Its protein product is CASSPAAIYEQYF.

The gene calls are TRBV6-5 and TRBJ2-1; 8 bases are a match to TRBD2. The ends lost 3 bases at V and 9 bases at J; junction bases unmatched: 10. This CDR3 is built from 15 residues. The germline CDR1 and CDR2 sequences are MNHEY and SVGAGI. The CDR3, as DNA: TGTGCCAGCAGTTATGACACGGGAGGGACCCGTGAGCAGTTCTTC. Its translation: CASSYDTGGTREQFF.

There are a few counts of this clonotype. The chain employs TRBV28 and TRBJ2-1; D possibly corresponds to TRBD2 (6 bases). The CDR3 is 17 amino acids. Germline V gene sequence: CDR1 MDHEN, CDR2 SYDVKM. V was trimmed by 3 bases and J by 1 base, leaving 16 bases between them. CDR3 in amino acids: CASSLLGGDYSYNEQFF. CDR3 nucleotides: TGTGCCAGCAGTTTGTTGGGCGGGGATTATTCCTACAATGAGCAGTTCTTC.

This clonotype was seen at least ten times. The chain employs TRBV12-3 or TRBV12-4 and TRBJ2-5, with D perhaps matching TRBD1 or TRBD2 (7 bases each). This CDR3 spans 14 amino acids. Deletions cut 7 bases from V and 3 bases from J, with 15 bases between. The CDR3: CASTLTGREETQYF. The CDR3 region has the DNA TGTGCCAGCACCCTGACAGGGAGGGAAGAGACCCAGTACTTC.

This clonotype was observed a handful of times. The chain employs TRBV4-2 and TRBJ2-2; TRBD2 is a possible D gene (7 bases). Per the germline V gene, CDR1 is LGHNA and CDR2 is YNFKEQ. The CDR3 contains 15 residues. V was cut by 7 bases and J by 6 bases, with 18 bases left in between. The CDR3 sequence is CASMEGGREAGELFF. In nucleotides, the CDR3 is TGTGCCAGCATGGAGGGGGGGAGGGAGGCCGGGGAGCTGTTTTTT.

This clonotype was seen many times. This chain links TRBV15 with TRBJ2-7; possibly TRBD1 or TRBD2 for D (5 bases each). The CDR3 consists of 16 residues. CDR1 LNHNV and CDR2 YYDKDF come from the germline V gene (reference sequence). V was trimmed by 0 bases and J by 8 bases, leaving 20 bases between them. The CDR3 sequence is CATSRDTGPFLSQQYF. DNA for the CDR3: TGTGCCACCAGCAGAGATACGGGACCGTTTTTGTCTCAGCAGTACTTC.

The sample holds many counts of this clonotype. This chain connects TRBV5-1 to TRBJ2-2; 10 bases are shared with TRBD2. The CDR3 has 16 amino acids. V shed 0 bases and J 4 bases; nucleotides not matched to a gene: 3. Germline values: CDR1 SGHRS, CDR2 YFSETQ. In DNA, the CDR3 is TGCGCCAGCAGCTTGGAACTAGCGGGGAGCACCGGGGAGCTGTTTTTT. It encodes CASSLELAGSTGELFF.

This clonotype was seen only a few times. The V call is TRBV19, the J call TRBJ1-1, with no clear D. Trimming took off 10 bases at V and 4 bases at J, with 16 bases between the two ends. In germline, CDR1 is LNHDA, CDR2 SQIVND (reference sequence). This CDR3 spans 13 amino acids. The CDR3 is CATKDGFGTEAFF. The CDR3 nucleotides are TGTGCCACCAAGGACGGGTTTGGCACTGAAGCTTTCTTT.

J is TRBJ2-7 and V is TRBV5-4; 11 bases line up with TRBD1. Germline trimming cut 4 bases from V and 3 bases from J; bases unmatched to any gene: 3. The CDR3 loop spans 14 amino acids. In germline, CDR1 is SGHNT, CDR2 YYREEE (reference sequence). CDR3 amino acids: CASSEGQGVYEQYF. The CDR3 region has the DNA TGTGCCAGCAGCGAGGGACAGGGGGTCTACGAGCAGTACTTC.

In this sample, this clonotype turned up many times. V gene TRBV12-3 or TRBV12-4 combines with J gene TRBJ2-2, with D uncertain. Deletions cut 1 base from V and 3 bases from J, with 0 bases between. The CDR3 spans 12 residues. The CDR3 loop reads CASSLDTGELFF. DNA for the CDR3: TGTGCCAGCAGTTTAGACACCGGGGAGCTGTTTTTT.

DNA of the CDR3: TGTGCCAGCAGCTTGAAAGGGGGGGTCACTGAAGCTTTCTTT. Translating gives CASSLKGGVTEAFF. The chain uses TRBV5-5 and TRBJ1-1; D may be TRBD1 (6 bases). Deletions cut 1 base from V and 4 bases from J, with 11 bases between. The CDR3 spans 14 residues. Germline-derived CDR1 and CDR2 are SGHKS and YYEKEE (reference sequence). Full variable domain (missing parts from reference TRBV5-5 and TRBJ1-1): DAGVTQSPTHLIKTRGQQVTLRCSPISGHKSVSWYQQVLGQGPQFIFQYYEKEERGRGNFPDRFSARQFPNYSSELNVNALLLGDSALYLCASSLKGGVTEAFFGQGTRLTVV.

V gene TRBV9 combines with J gene TRBJ2-7, with D tentatively TRBD1 (5 bases). This CDR3 is 16 amino acids long. Germline V gene lookup returns CDR1 SGDLS and CDR2 YYNGEE. Trimming took 1 base from V and 3 from J, leaving 17 bases between them. CDR3 sequence: CASSVSLQGRNYEQYF. DNA for the CDR3: TGTGCCAGCAGCGTAAGTTTGCAGGGTCGGAACTACGAGCAGTACTTC.

This clonotype showed up just a few times. The V and J genes are TRBV29-1 and TRBJ2-7, with 9 bases aligning to TRBD1. The trim removed 6 bases at V and 6 bases at J, leaving 6 bases unmatched. CDR3 length: 12 residues. Germline V gene lookup returns CDR1 SQVTM and CDR2 ANQGSEA. The CDR3 protein is CSVRDRAAEQYF. Here the CDR3 DNA reads TGCAGCGTCCGGGACAGGGCAGCCGAGCAGTACTTC.

The sample holds a few counts of this clonotype. This chain links TRBV7-9 with TRBJ2-1; TRBD2 matches at 16 bases. The V gene's germline CDR1 is SEHNR and CDR2 FQNEAQ (reference sequence). V was clipped by 2 bases and J by 8 bases; unmatched bases: 3. This CDR3 is 16 amino acids long. CDR3 in DNA: TGTGCCAGCAGCTTAATAGGGACTAGCGGGAGGGATGAGCAGTTCTTC. It yields the protein CASSLIGTSGRDEQFF.

This clonotype was recorded at least ten times. The CDR3 DNA sequence: TGTGCCAGCAGTCTGGGACTAGAATCCTACGAGCAGTACTTC. It codes for CASSLGLESYEQYF. This rearrangement joins TRBV27 to TRBJ2-7; 8 nucleotides align to TRBD2. Germline CDR1 and CDR2: MNHEY and SMNVEV (reference sequence). This CDR3 comprises 14 residues. The J segment lost 1 base and the V segment lost 5 bases, leaving 4 bases of the junction unmatched.

This clonotype was counted a few times. V and J are TRBV19 and TRBJ2-3; D unresolved. The CDR3 spans 15 residues. V lost 7 bases to trimming and J lost 4 bases, with 18 bases between them. The germline V gene has CDR1 LNHDA and CDR2 SQIVND (reference sequence). The CDR3 DNA reads as TGTGCCAGTACCTCAAAGATTGGCCGGGCAGATACGCAGTATTTT. Translating gives CASTSKIGRADTQYF.

The V gene is TRBV27, the J gene TRBJ2-3, with unresolved D. Between the trimmed V and J ends, which lost 2 bases and 6 bases, there was a span of 15 bases. The germline gives CDR1 MNHEY, CDR2 SMNVEV (reference sequence). The CDR3 extends over 15 amino acids. The CDR3 nucleotides read TGTGCCAGCAGTTTACTGGCGGCGGTAGGGGATACGCAGTATTTT. This sequence encodes CASSLLAAVGDTQYF.

This rearrangement joins TRBV3-1 to TRBJ2-5; 9 nucleotides line up with TRBD2. The CDR3 runs to 16 residues. Germline CDR1 and CDR2: LGHDT and YNNKEL (reference sequence). V was pared by 7 bases and J by 4 bases, with 13 bases of the junction left unmatched. This chain's CDR3 is CASKGRNSGSAETQYF. As DNA, the CDR3 is TGTGCCAGCAAGGGAAGGAATAGCGGGAGTGCAGAGACCCAGTACTTC.

This clonotype was seen only a few times. The chain carries TRBV4-3 and TRBJ2-1; D unresolved. Per germline, CDR1 LGHNA and CDR2 YSLEER. Trimming took 1 base from V and 1 from J, leaving 5 bases between them. There are 14 residues in the CDR3. This chain's CDR3 is CASSQVGSYNEQFF. DNA for the CDR3: TGCGCCAGCAGCCAAGTCGGGTCCTACAATGAGCAGTTCTTC.

This clonotype was counted a few times. The chain couples TRBV11-1 to TRBJ2-3, with D hard to call. The CDR3 is made up of 19 amino acids. The germline V gene encodes CDR1 SGHAT and CDR2 FQDESV (reference sequence). V shed 4 bases and J shed 2 bases, with 25 bases lying between them. CDR3 sequence reads: CASSSPTRPDGRNTDTQYF. CDR3 DNA sequence: TGTGCCAGCAGCTCCCCGACCCGGCCCGACGGACGCAACACAGATACGCAGTATTTT.

This sequence joins TRBV28 and TRBJ2-7; D gene unclear. V lost 3 bases to trimming and J lost 3 bases, with 18 bases between them. This CDR3 comprises 16 residues. The germline V gene encodes CDR1 MDHEN and CDR2 SYDVKM. The CDR3 loop reads CASSLRYGDADYEQYF. The CDR3 DNA is TGTGCCAGCAGTTTGAGGTACGGCGACGCAGACTACGAGCAGTACTTC.

This clonotype was found many times. The chain links TRBV14 to TRBJ1-1; 7 bases match TRBD1. V lost 6 bases and J lost 12; bases outside the gene matches: 10. CDR3 length: 12 amino acids. Germline values: CDR1 SGHDN, CDR2 FVKESK. The CDR3 nucleotides read TGTGCCAGCAGTCCAACAGGGGTGACGCCTTTCTTT. It yields the protein CASSPTGVTPFF.

For this clonotype: It may be a read error: a sequence one base away is much more abundant. The chain is built from TRBV27 and TRBJ1-4, with TRBD1 as a possible D gene (5 bases). This CDR3 contains 15 residues. Germline CDR1 MNHEY, CDR2 SMNVEV (reference sequence). Here the CDR3 DNA reads TGTGCCAACAGTTACGGGGGGGCAACTAATGAAAAACTGTTTTTT. It yields the protein CANSYGGATNEKLFF.

The genes are TRBV20-1 and TRBJ1-2; 7 nucleotides match TRBD1. The CDR3 covers 13 residues. Germline values: CDR1 DFQATT, CDR2 SNEGSKA (reference sequence). V shed 6 bases and J 6 bases; nucleotides not matched to a gene: 10. As DNA, the CDR3 is TGCAGTGCCACAGACGACAGGGTAGATGGCTACACCTTC. It codes for CSATDDRVDGYTF.

This clonotype was recorded a few times. The rearrangement uses TRBV20-1 and TRBJ2-1; perhaps TRBD2 as D (6 bases). This CDR3 is 15 amino acids long. Trimming shortened V by 6 bases and J by 3 bases, and 18 bases separated the two germline ends. Germline loops: CDR1 DFQATT, CDR2 SNEGSKA (reference sequence). CDR3 sequence reads: CSAATELRDYNEQFF. The CDR3 coding sequence is TGCAGTGCAGCGACCGAGTTGCGGGACTACAATGAGCAGTTCTTC.

The chain couples TRBV29-1 to TRBJ1-1; tentative D call: TRBD1 (5 bases). V was pared by 8 bases and J by 6 bases, with 13 bases between. The CDR3 is 11 amino acids. Germline V lookup: CDR1 SQVTM, CDR2 ANQGSEA. The CDR3 DNA is TGCAGCAAAATATGGGGCTCTGAAGCTTTCTTT. This codes for CSKIWGSEAFF.

In this sample, this clonotype turned up a few times. The V call is TRBV5-4, the J call TRBJ2-5; the D is unclear. CDR3 length: 13 amino acids. V gave up 0 bases and J gave up 3 bases, with 6 bases separating them. The germline CDR1 and CDR2 sequences are SGHNT and YYREEE (reference sequence). The CDR3 sequence: CASSLEYEETQYF. CDR3 DNA sequence: TGTGCCAGCAGCTTGGAATACGAAGAGACCCAGTACTTC.

This clonotype was detected many times. The chain recombines TRBV6-5 with TRBJ2-3; 8 bases fit TRBD2. V gave up 0 bases and J gave up 2 bases; unmatched junction bases: 4. Germline values: CDR1 MNHEY, CDR2 SVGAGI. This CDR3 has 16 residues. The CDR3 nucleotides are TGTGCCAGCAGTTACTCCCGGGAGGGTTTCACAGATACGCAGTATTTT. Amino acids: CASSYSREGFTDTQYF.